This TCR beta chain was sequenced during a study of breast tumors, draining lymph nodes, adjacent tissues. Samples came from axillary lymph nodes draining the breast cancer. V was clipped by 1 base and J by 6 bases, with 11 bases between them. Germline V gene data show CDR1 as SGHVS and CDR2 as FQNEAQ. This CDR3 is built from 14 residues. This clonotype appeared many times. Its antigen is not known. TCRdb ran MiXCR on the multiplex PCR reads and lists one entry per CDR3 protein. The repertoire holds about 150,000 distinct CDR3 sequences, 32% seen once, with roughly 2.3% in the top ten. The study, taken as a whole, reports: The data were judged consistent with most tumor T cells coming from lymph node and expanding in tumor. Compared with lymph nodes, tumors were less diverse; compared with nontumor tissue, more. Compared with basal-like, luminal-like tumors shared significantly more repertoire with nontumor tissue.

This receptor was obtained from a female donor with breast cancer. Some clones in this sample may be carry-over from other donors' samples. Material: axillary lymph node tissue. V usage is TRBV7-8 and J usage is TRBJ2-3; D remains unclear. The CDR3 spells CASSLEVGPDTQYF. The CDR3 nucleotides read TGTGCCAGCAGCTTAGAAGTAGGGCCGGATACGCAGTATTTT.